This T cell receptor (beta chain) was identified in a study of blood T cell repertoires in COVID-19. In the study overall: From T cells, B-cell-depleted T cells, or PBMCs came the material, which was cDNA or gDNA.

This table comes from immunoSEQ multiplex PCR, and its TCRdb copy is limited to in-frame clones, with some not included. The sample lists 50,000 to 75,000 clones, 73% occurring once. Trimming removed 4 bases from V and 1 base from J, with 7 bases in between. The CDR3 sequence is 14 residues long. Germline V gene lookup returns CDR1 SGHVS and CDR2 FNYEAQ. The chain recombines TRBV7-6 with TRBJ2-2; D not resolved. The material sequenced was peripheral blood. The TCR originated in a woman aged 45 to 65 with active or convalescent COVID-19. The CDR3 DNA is TGTGCCAGCAGCTCCCAGGAGAACACCGGGGAGCTGTTTTTT. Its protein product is CASSSQENTGELFF.